Reported below is one T cell receptor (beta chain). Its cognate antigen is unknown. From germline, CDR1 is SQVTM and CDR2 ANQGSEA. The CDR3 has 16 residues. V was pared by 4 bases and J by 3 bases, with 9 bases of the junction left unmatched. This record comes from a study of CD8 T cells in ankylosing spondylitis. Findings and limits, study-wide: Matched ankylosing spondylitis synovial fluid reportedly contained a significantly enriched population of disease-linked clones. Typical of ankylosing spondylitis blood, it appeared, was a TCR beta motif of under 10 highly homologous variants. Peripheral blood samples showed relatively rare disease-linked clones, and these clones were CD8+.

Quantitative molecular-barcoded 5'-RACE generated the TCR beta libraries. TCRdb ran MiXCR on the 5' RACE reads and lists one entry per CDR3 protein. The data contain 250,000 to 350,000 distinct CDR3 sequences, roughly 20% of them singletons. The sequence was collected from a female donor with ankylosing spondylitis or in good health (not recorded which). Sequenced material: blood, either unsorted or a sorted T cell fraction (not recorded which). The chain employs TRBV29-1 and TRBJ2-2; 9 positions agree with TRBD1. CDR3 sequence (DNA): TGCAGCGTTGCCCCCGGTGGGACAGGGCACACCGGGGAGCTGTTTTTT. As protein: CSVAPGGTGHTGELFF.